Presented here are 10 T cell receptor beta chains from one specimen sequenced in a study of Siglec-9 on CD8 T cells in melanoma. Profiled with immunoSEQ multiplex PCR; TCRdb holds only in-frame clones, not every one. This table has tens of thousands of clones, about 80% appearing once. The sequenced sample consisted of Siglec-9- CD8+ T cells sorted from blood. Receptors were obtained from a human donor in good health.

This clone was observed a few times. The chain employs TRBV19 and TRBJ1-5, with TRBD1 matching 7 bases. This CDR3 comprises 12 residues. CDR1 and CDR2 (germline): LNHDA, SQIVND (reference sequence). Here the CDR3 reads CAVRGGNQPQHF. The CDR3, as DNA: TGTGCTGTCAGGGGGGGGAATCAGCCCCAGCATTTT.

This clone was counted only a few times. V is TRBV7-9 and J is TRBJ1-1; 7 positions agree with TRBD1. Germline-derived CDR1 and CDR2 are SEHNR and FQNEAQ (reference sequence). The junction had 6 bases not matched to a gene; V was cut back by 8 bases and J by 0 bases. This CDR3 region has 14 residues. This CDR3 is CASWTGRMNTEAFF. The CDR3, as DNA: TGTGCCAGCTGGACAGGAAGGATGAACACTGAAGCTTTCTTT.

The count of this clone is one. Other DNA sequences within the sample encode an identical CDR3. V gene TRBV9 combines with J gene TRBJ2-3, with D unclear. V lost 0 bases and J 6 bases, leaving 2 bases between the germline ends. Germline assignment: CDR1 SGDLS and CDR2 YYNGEE. CDR3 length: 11 residues. CDR3 coding DNA: TGTGCCAGCAGCGTAGGCGATACGCAGTATTTT. This codes for CASSVGDTQYF.

J is TRBJ1-4 and V is TRBV4-1; D is unresolved. The V and J ends lost 4 bases and 15 bases respectively, with 21 bases between them. Germline V gene lookup returns CDR1 MGHRA and CDR2 YSYEKL. This CDR3 spans 14 amino acids. The CDR3 DNA follows: TGCGCCAGCAGCCGTACCGTGGGAGAAACATCTTTGTTTTTT. Its protein product is CASSRTVGETSLFF.

V gene TRBV11-2 combines with J gene TRBJ2-2, with 8 bases fitting TRBD1. The V gene's germline CDR1 is SGHAT and CDR2 FQNNGV. V shed 3 bases, J shed 7 bases, and the junction held 4 bases outside the gene matches. The CDR3 runs to 14 residues. The CDR3 is CASSFPGGIGELFF. The CDR3 nucleotides read TGTGCCAGCAGCTTCCCAGGGGGCATCGGGGAGCTGTTTTTT.

V is TRBV28 and J is TRBJ1-3, with D perhaps matching TRBD1 (5 bases). The CDR3 sequence is 16 residues long. Per germline, CDR1 MDHEN and CDR2 SYDVKM. The V and J ends lost 3 bases and 2 bases respectively, with 14 bases between them. As DNA, the CDR3 is TGTGCCAGCAGTTTCGAAGGGACTAGTCCTGGAAACACCATATATTTT. Translated, it gives CASSFEGTSPGNTIYF.

This clone was observed a handful of times. The chain couples TRBV6-6 to TRBJ2-2, with D possibly being TRBD1 (5 bases). This CDR3 spans 12 amino acids. Per the germline V gene, CDR1 is MNHNY and CDR2 is SVGAGI (reference sequence). This CDR3 is CAGGADTGELFF. CDR3 sequence (DNA): TGTGCGGGTGGGGCGGACACCGGGGAGCTGTTTTTT.

V usage is TRBV7-9 and J usage is TRBJ2-7; 8 bases fit TRBD2. Trimming took 4 bases from V and 2 from J; bases not matched to a gene: 7. In germline, CDR1 is SEHNR, CDR2 FQNEAQ (reference sequence). CDR3 length equals 15 residues. The CDR3 is CASSSDSGVTYEQYF. As DNA, the CDR3 is TGTGCCAGCAGCTCAGATAGCGGGGTTACCTACGAGCAGTACTTC.

The CDR3 loop reads CASSQWGNTEAFF. As DNA, the CDR3 is TGCGCCAGCAGCCAATGGGGAAACACTGAAGCTTTCTTT. The chain joins TRBV4-1 to TRBJ1-1; D unclear. The germline gives CDR1 MGHRA, CDR2 YSYEKL. The CDR3 runs to 13 residues. V lost 2 bases and J lost 2, with 6 bases in between.

This chain joins TRBV13 and TRBJ2-1, with TRBD2 matching 8 bases. Trimming at V came to 1 base and at J to 7 bases, leaving 9 bases not matched to a gene. The CDR3 extends over 16 amino acids. The germline gives CDR1 PRHDT, CDR2 FYEKMQ (reference sequence). The CDR3 spells CASSLEASGYDNEQFF. The CDR3, as DNA: TGTGCCAGCAGCTTAGAGGCTAGCGGGTATGATAATGAGCAGTTCTTC. Based on the CDR3 plus reference TRBV13 and TRBJ2-1, the full variable domain is AAGVIQSPRHLIKEKRETATLKCYPIPRHDTVYWYQQGPGQDPQFLISFYEKMQSDKGSIPDRFSAQQFSDYHSELNMSSLELGDSALYFCASSLEASGYDNEQFFGPGTRLTVL.